The 24 T cell receptor beta chains given below trace back to one sample, sequenced in a study of CD8+ T cells in alopecia areata. RNA, once extracted, was reverse transcribed into cDNA for use as the sequencing template. This table comes from immunoSEQ multiplex PCR, and its TCRdb copy is limited to in-frame clones, with some not included. This table has about 76,000 clones, approximately 70% appearing once. Treatment indicated: oral pan-JAK inhibitor, 5-10 mg twice daily. The specimen comprised CD8+ T cells sorted from blood, sampled at week 24, from a patient treated with tofacitinib. These receptors came from a human donor with alopecia areata.

This sequence joins TRBV5-1 and TRBJ1-1; D not resolved. V was trimmed by 1 base and J by 1 base, leaving 5 bases between them. From germline, CDR1 is SGHRS and CDR2 YFSETQ. The CDR3 consists of 13 residues. The CDR3 DNA sequence: TGCGCCAGCAGCTTGATTCAGAACACTGAAGCTTTCTTT. It yields the protein CASSLIQNTEAFF.

The chain couples TRBV7-3 to TRBJ2-1, with D possibly TRBD2 on 6 matching bases. V was clipped by 6 bases and J by 2 bases, with 14 bases between them. This CDR3 contains 15 residues. Germline V gene lookup returns CDR1 SGHTA and CDR2 FQGTGA. The CDR3 DNA is TGTGCCAGCAGTCCAAGCGGGCAAGCCTACAATGAGCAGTTCTTC. Translating it yields CASSPSGQAYNEQFF.

This clone came up a few times. The chain recombines TRBV4-3 with TRBJ1-1; D is ambiguous. Germline loops: CDR1 LGHNA, CDR2 YSLEER. Deletions cut 0 bases from V and 1 base from J, with 9 bases between. This CDR3 spans 15 amino acids. CDR3 region: CASSQDWSKNTEAFF. Written as DNA, the CDR3 is TGCGCCAGCAGCCAAGATTGGAGCAAGAACACTGAAGCTTTCTTT.

The V gene is TRBV7-9, the J gene TRBJ2-5; tentatively, D is TRBD2 (5 bases). Germline V gives CDR1 SEHNR, CDR2 FQNEAQ (reference sequence). The CDR3 totals 13 residues. V was shortened by 5 bases and J by 5 bases, with 12 bases between the two germline ends. The CDR3 loop is CASSPPRAETQYF. In DNA, the CDR3 is TGTGCCAGCAGCCCACCGAGGGCGGAGACCCAGTACTTC.

The V gene is TRBV5-6, the J gene TRBJ1-5; 10 nucleotides align to TRBD1. The CDR3 loop spans 15 amino acids. Germline CDR1 and CDR2: SGHDT and YYEEEE. V was pared by 1 base and J by 7 bases, with 5 bases of the junction left unmatched. Here the CDR3 DNA reads TGTGCCAGCAGCTTGCGTGGGACAGGGGTACAGCCCCAGCATTTT. This translates into CASSLRGTGVQPQHF.

This sequence joins TRBV5-1 and TRBJ2-5, with 8 positions matching TRBD2. The germline V gene has CDR1 SGHRS and CDR2 YFSETQ. V was pared by 0 bases and J by 2 bases, with 9 bases of the junction left unmatched. This CDR3 comprises 17 residues. CDR3 sequence reads: CASSLAFGLARQETQYF. As DNA, the CDR3 is TGCGCCAGCAGCTTGGCATTCGGACTAGCCCGTCAAGAGACCCAGTACTTC.

The V call is TRBV14, the J call TRBJ2-3, with 9 nucleotides matching TRBD2. Trimming cost V 1 base and J 2 bases; bases outside gene matches: 7. The CDR3 has 17 amino acids. The V gene's germline CDR1 is SGHDN and CDR2 FVKESK. This CDR3 reads CASSQVGLAGTTDTQYF. The CDR3 bases are TGTGCCAGCAGCCAAGTAGGTCTAGCGGGGACCACAGATACGCAGTATTTT.

The chain is built from TRBV11-2 and TRBJ2-7; TRBD1 matches 9 bases. The junction had 9 bases not matched to a gene; V was cut back by 5 bases and J by 4 bases. CDR3 size: 15 residues. Germline V lookup: CDR1 SGHAT, CDR2 FQNNGV. The CDR3 sequence is CASSPLGGQGYEQYF. The CDR3 DNA reads TGTGCCAGCAGCCCTCTGGGTGGACAGGGGTACGAGCAGTACTTC.

This chain uses TRBV7-9 with TRBJ2-1, with no clear D. Per the germline V gene, CDR1 is SEHNR and CDR2 is FQNEAQ (reference sequence). Trimming shortened V by 5 bases and J by 8 bases, and 16 bases separated the two germline ends. The CDR3 extends over 14 amino acids. CDR3 DNA: TGTGCCAGCAGCCCTACCCCGCGTACGGATGAGCAGTTCTTC. Its translation: CASSPTPRTDEQFF.

This chain connects TRBV9 to TRBJ2-3; TRBD2 might be the D (7 bases). The germline V and J ends were trimmed by 1 base and 2 bases, with 14 bases remaining between them. Germline V CDR1 and CDR2: SGDLS, YYNGEE. The CDR3 extends over 16 amino acids. CDR3: CASSVSWGGSTDTQYF. CDR3 DNA sequence: TGTGCCAGCAGCGTATCGTGGGGGGGCTCCACAGATACGCAGTATTTT.

This clone was seen more than once but under ten times. This rearrangement joins TRBV6-1 to TRBJ2-7, with D unresolved. Looked up from germline, CDR1 is MNHNS and CDR2 is SASEGT. This CDR3 contains 9 residues. As DNA, the CDR3 is TGTTTCTTTCATAGGGAGCAGTACTTC. Translating it yields CFFHREQYF.

This rearrangement joins TRBV4-1 to TRBJ2-7; D perhaps matches TRBD1 (7 bases). The V end lost 1 base, the J end lost 0 bases, and 13 bases lay between the germline ends. The length of the CDR3 is 16 residues. From germline, CDR1 is MGHRA and CDR2 YSYEKL. The CDR3 sequence is CASSQASGGTSYEQYF. The CDR3 DNA reads TGCGCCAGCAGCCAAGCGTCAGGGGGGACCTCCTACGAGCAGTACTTC.

The chain combines TRBV7-9 with TRBJ2-1, with D unresolved. Germline V lookup: CDR1 SEHNR, CDR2 FQNEAQ (reference sequence). CDR3 length equals 12 residues. Trimming shortened V by 1 base and J by 7 bases, and 5 bases separated the two germline ends. Here the CDR3 DNA reads TGTGCCAGCAGCTTAGTAAGGAATGAGCAGTTCTTC. Its translation is CASSLVRNEQFF.

This chain links TRBV9 with TRBJ2-1; no clear D. Trimming cost V 3 bases and J 10 bases, with 17 bases left between them. The CDR3 length is 14 residues. Germline V gene data show CDR1 as SGDLS and CDR2 as YYNGEE. The CDR3, as DNA: TGTGCCAGCAGCGCCCCTGACTCGCCTGTCGAGCAGTTCTTC. This translates into CASSAPDSPVEQFF. The variable domain in full, completed from reference TRBV9 and TRBJ2-1, reads DSGVTQTPKHLITATGQRVTLRCSPRSGDLSVYWYQQSLDQGLQFLIQYYNGEERAKGNILERFSAQQFPDLHSELNLSSLELGDSALYFCASSAPDSPVEQFFGPGTRLTVL.

This clone has more than one count but fewer than ten. The genes are TRBV30 and TRBJ2-7, with TRBD2 matching 9 bases. Germline V CDR1 and CDR2: GTSNPN, SVGIG (reference sequence). The CDR3 contains 15 residues. After removal of 2 bases from V and 0 bases from J, the junction contained 5 bases not matched to a gene. The CDR3 loop is CAWSMKREDSYEQYF. The CDR3 DNA follows: TGTGCCTGGAGTATGAAGCGGGAGGACTCCTACGAGCAGTACTTC.

The chain recombines TRBV2 with TRBJ1-1; D unresolved. Trimming shortened V by 3 bases and J by 1 base, and 3 bases separated the two germline ends. This CDR3 spans 12 amino acids. Germline V gene lookup returns CDR1 SNHLY and CDR2 FYNNEI. CDR3 protein: CASSDPNTEAFF. The DNA of the CDR3 is TGTGCCAGCAGTGACCCGAACACTGAAGCTTTCTTT.

This chain connects TRBV5-7 to TRBJ1-2; no clear D gene. TRBV5-7 counts as an open reading frame of uncertain function. V lost 6 bases, J lost 2 bases, and 8 bases lay in between. The CDR3 is 12 amino acids. The CDR3 is CASTRGNYGYTF. The CDR3 DNA reads as TGTGCCAGCACCCGTGGAAACTATGGCTACACCTTC.

The genes are TRBV5-1 and TRBJ1-5; D unclear. V lost 0 bases to trimming and J lost 5 bases, with 9 bases between them. There are 14 residues in the CDR3. Germline V gene sequence: CDR1 SGHRS, CDR2 YFSETQ. The CDR3 DNA reads as TGCGCCAGCAGCTTGGCTTGGGGTGATCAGCCCCAGCATTTT. Protein: CASSLAWGDQPQHF.

The J gene is TRBJ2-1, the V gene TRBV6-5; TRBD2 aligns across 13 bases. Germline CDR1 and CDR2: MNHEY and SVGAGI. The CDR3 sequence is 14 residues long. J lost 6 bases, V lost 7 bases, and 3 bases had no gene match. The CDR3 coding sequence is TGTGCCAGCACCCGACTAGCGGGGGGCAATGAGCAGTTCTTC. This gives the protein CASTRLAGGNEQFF.

This clone occurred a few times. The chain recombines TRBV4-2 with TRBJ1-1; D call uncertain. Germline V gene sequence: CDR1 LGHNA, CDR2 YNFKEQ. This CDR3 has 15 residues. The V end lost 1 base, the J end lost 0 bases, and 9 bases lay between the germline ends. The CDR3 bases are TGTGCCAGCAGCCAAGCAGGTCAGATGAACACTGAAGCTTTCTTT. Translating it yields CASSQAGQMNTEAFF.

The chain links TRBV4-1 to TRBJ2-5, with 7 nucleotides matching TRBD2. J was trimmed by 1 base and V by 4 bases; bases with no gene match: 3. Germline values: CDR1 MGHRA, CDR2 YSYEKL. The CDR3 is 14 amino acids. CDR3 residues: CASSLGGAQETQYF. In DNA, the CDR3 is TGCGCCAGCAGCCTGGGAGGGGCCCAAGAGACCCAGTACTTC.

The rearrangement joins TRBV4-1 to TRBJ1-2; unclear D gene. V lost 0 bases to trimming and J lost 4 bases, with 6 bases between them. The germline V gene encodes CDR1 MGHRA and CDR2 YSYEKL. This CDR3 has 13 residues. The CDR3 is CASSQELGYGYTF. The DNA for the CDR3 is TGCGCCAGCAGCCAAGAGTTGGGCTATGGCTACACCTTC.

V is TRBV7-9 and J is TRBJ2-7; D perhaps matches TRBD2 (6 bases). The germline V gene encodes CDR1 SEHNR and CDR2 FQNEAQ (reference sequence). The CDR3 consists of 14 residues. The V and J ends lost 6 bases and 5 bases respectively, with 17 bases between them. DNA of the CDR3: TGTGCCAGCAGTACGACGGGACTTAAGGACGAGCAGTACTTC. Its protein is CASSTTGLKDEQYF. The full variable domain, its missing parts supplied by reference TRBV7-9 and TRBJ2-7, is DTGVSQNPRHKITKRGQNVTFRCDPISEHNRLYWYRQTLGQGPEFLTYFQNEAQLEKSRLLSDRFSAERPKGSFSTLEIQRTEQGDSAMYLCASSTTGLKDEQYFGPGTRLTVT.

V is TRBV5-6 and J is TRBJ2-6; D possibly corresponds to TRBD1 (5 bases). CDR3 length: 16 residues. The V gene lost 4 bases and the J gene lost 0 bases, with 11 bases spanning the gap. Looked up from germline, CDR1 is SGHDT and CDR2 is YYEEEE. CDR3 coding DNA: TGTGCCAGCAGCCAGGGCAGGATCTCTGGGGCCAACGTCCTGACTTTC. It encodes CASSQGRISGANVLTF.